These 14 T cell receptor beta chains were sequenced from one sample in a study of control samples from healthy donors and cancer patients (dated by TCRdb to about 2020). The library came from the immunoSEQ multiplex PCR assay. TCRdb carries this immuneACCESS record with in-frame sequences only. Its versions omit some clonotypes, under half of them owing to an unresolved V gene in the studies checked, with the rest unexplained. The table for this sample lists roughly 150,000 clones; 88% of them were counted only once. The ten largest clonotypes hold 1.5% to 2% of the sample. The sequenced material came from blood. Source of these receptors: a man between 18 and 29 years old in good health.

The chain has TRBV6-2 or TRBV6-3 and TRBJ1-5; TRBD1 might be the D (6 bases). Between the trimmed V and J ends, which lost 2 bases and 7 bases, there was a span of 9 bases. Germline V gene sequence: CDR1 MNHEY, CDR2 SVGEGT. CDR3 size: 13 residues. The CDR3 region is CASSYRGAQPQHF. The CDR3 nucleotides are TGTGCCAGCAGTTACCGGGGGGCCCAGCCCCAGCATTTT.

The chain couples TRBV19 to TRBJ1-2, with D uncertain. Germline V CDR1 and CDR2: LNHDA, SQIVND (reference sequence). Between the trimmed V and J ends, which lost 5 bases and 1 base, there was a span of 5 bases. This CDR3 is built from 12 residues. This CDR3 is CASSSNNYGYTF. The CDR3 DNA reads as TGTGCCAGTAGTTCAAATAACTATGGCTACACCTTC.

The rearrangement uses TRBV5-5 and TRBJ1-1; TRBD1 aligns across 10 bases. V lost 3 bases, J lost 5 bases, and 4 bases stayed unmatched. CDR3 length equals 14 residues. The V gene's germline CDR1 is SGHKS and CDR2 YYEKEE (reference sequence). The CDR3: CASSSRQGATEAFF. The CDR3 DNA sequence: TGTGCCAGCAGCTCTCGACAGGGGGCGACTGAAGCTTTCTTT.

V usage is TRBV4-2 and J usage is TRBJ2-6; D is perhaps TRBD1 (5 bases). The CDR3 extends over 17 amino acids. Between the trimmed V and J ends, which lost 2 bases and 4 bases, there was a span of 15 bases. Germline lookup yields CDR1 LGHNA and CDR2 YNFKEQ. CDR3 amino acids: CASSQSTAGSGANVLTF. CDR3 nucleotides: TGTGCCAGCAGCCAATCGACCGCAGGGTCCGGGGCCAACGTCCTGACTTTC.

The CDR3 region is CASSAYPGPANEKLFF. CDR3 nucleotide sequence: TGTGCCAGCAGCGCATACCCGGGACCGGCTAATGAAAAACTGTTTTTT. The J gene is TRBJ1-4, the V gene TRBV9; TRBD1 might be the D (5 bases). This CDR3 contains 16 residues. Looked up from germline, CDR1 is SGDLS and CDR2 is YYNGEE. V shed 3 bases and J shed 3 bases, with 15 bases lying between them.

The table lists this clone with a few counts. The rearrangement links TRBV3-1 (or the pseudogene TRBV3-2) to TRBJ1-2, with D unresolved. V was cut by 3 bases and J by 3 bases, with 5 bases left in between. CDR1 and CDR2 from the germline V gene are LGHDT and YNNKEL (reference sequence). This CDR3 spans 12 amino acids. The CDR3: CASSQSYYGYTF. DNA of the CDR3: TGTGCCAGCAGCCAGTCGTACTATGGCTACACCTTC.

This chain connects TRBV19 to TRBJ2-1, with D possibly being TRBD1 (5 bases). Trimming took off 2 bases at V and 0 bases at J, with 8 bases between the two ends. In germline, CDR1 is LNHDA, CDR2 SQIVND (reference sequence). The CDR3 covers 15 residues. The CDR3 DNA reads as TGTGCCAGTAGTATATGGGGCTACTCCTACAATGAGCAGTTCTTC. Protein product: CASSIWGYSYNEQFF.

The rearrangement uses TRBV3-1 (or the pseudogene TRBV3-2) and TRBJ1-2; 7 bases map to TRBD1. V dropped 1 base and J dropped 6; count of bases not matched to a gene: 5. Per the germline V gene, CDR1 is LGHDT and CDR2 is YNNKEL (reference sequence). The CDR3 runs to 14 residues. This chain's CDR3 is CASSQAHRGHGYTF. CDR3 DNA sequence: TGTGCCAGCAGCCAAGCCCACAGGGGCCATGGCTACACCTTC.

The CDR3 region has the DNA TGTGCCAGTAGTATGAGGGTCAGAAGCACTGAAGCTTTCTTT. It yields the protein CASSMRVRSTEAFF. The V call is TRBV19, the J call TRBJ1-1; no clear D gene. Germline values: CDR1 LNHDA, CDR2 SQIVND (reference sequence). The V end lost 3 bases, the J end lost 4 bases, and 12 bases lay between the germline ends. The CDR3 contains 14 residues.

The gene calls are TRBV19 and TRBJ1-5; D perhaps matches TRBD1 (6 bases). Germline CDR1 LNHDA, CDR2 SQIVND (reference sequence). The CDR3 consists of 14 residues. The V end lost 1 base, the J end lost 2 bases, and 6 bases lay between the germline ends. CDR3 sequence (DNA): TGTGCCAGTAGTATAGCAGGGGGCAATCAGCCCCAGCATTTT. Amino acids: CASSIAGGNQPQHF.

In DNA, the CDR3 is TGTGCCAGCAGTTCGGACAGGGGGGCCTACGAGCAGTACTTC. It yields the protein CASSSDRGAYEQYF. The V call is TRBV6-5, the J call TRBJ2-7; 10 positions agree with TRBD1. Germline CDR1 and CDR2: MNHEY and SVGAGI. Unmatched junction bases numbered 2, after V lost 4 bases and J lost 2 bases. CDR3 size: 14 residues.

V and J are TRBV29-1 and TRBJ1-2; D is undetermined. Germline loops: CDR1 SQVTM, CDR2 ANQGSEA. This CDR3 has 12 amino acids. The V end lost 0 bases, the J end lost 6 bases, and 8 bases lay between the germline ends. The CDR3 reads CSVEDVADGYTF. CDR3 in DNA: TGCAGCGTTGAAGATGTAGCGGATGGCTACACCTTC.

V gene TRBV19 combines with J gene TRBJ1-3; D gene ambiguous. The length of the CDR3 is 13 residues. V dropped 5 bases and J dropped 0 bases, with 5 bases sitting between them. Germline V lookup: CDR1 LNHDA, CDR2 SQIVND (reference sequence). The CDR3 nucleotides read TGTGCCAGTAGTTTCTCCTCTGGAAACACCATATATTTT. Its translation is CASSFSSGNTIYF.

A word on this clone: The junction shows a germline mismatch at one end, possibly a read error. Written as DNA, the CDR3 is TGTGCCGGGGTACGACAGGCTTTCCCCTTC. Its protein product is CAGVRQAFPF. The chain uses TRBV2 and TRBJ1-2, with TRBD1 as a possible D gene (6 bases). The CDR3 runs 10 residues. Germline CDR1 SNHLY, CDR2 FYNNEI.